The present T cell receptor (beta chain) was sequenced within a study of cytotoxic CD8 clonotypes in ibrutinib-treated CLL. Study overall: Partial responders around 24, complete 2; roughly 12 progressed and some 14 stayed in remission by median around 62 months. Response sampling came at median 12 months of treatment, ranging about 6 to 36 months. Study results and limitations: Clonality rose at ibrutinib response, held steady in sustained remission, and fell toward baseline at progression.

The CDR3 length is 16 residues. Germline CDR1 and CDR2: MGHDK and SYGVNS. V lost 2 bases to trimming and J lost 5 bases, with 16 bases between them. TCRdb's copy holds only in-frame clones and misses some; the assay was immunoSEQ multiplex PCR. Of some 350,000 clones in the sample, over 60% were seen once. With regard to this clone: Its target is unknown.

Sequenced material: PBMCs, taken after 36 months of ibrutinib treatment. This TCR was recovered from a human donor with chronic lymphocytic leukemia. The V gene is TRBV25-1, the J gene TRBJ2-1, with no clear D. CDR3 residues: CASSERQLIKDNEQFF. CDR3 bases: TGTGCCAGCAGTGAACGGCAACTCATAAAGGACAATGAGCAGTTCTTC. Full variable domain (remainder filled in from reference TRBV25-1 and TRBJ2-1): EADIYQTPRYLVIGTGKKITLECSQTMGHDKMYWYQQDPGMELHLIHYSYGVNSTEKGDLSSESTVSRIRTEHFPLTLESARPSHTSQYLCASSERQLIKDNEQFFGPGTRLTVL.